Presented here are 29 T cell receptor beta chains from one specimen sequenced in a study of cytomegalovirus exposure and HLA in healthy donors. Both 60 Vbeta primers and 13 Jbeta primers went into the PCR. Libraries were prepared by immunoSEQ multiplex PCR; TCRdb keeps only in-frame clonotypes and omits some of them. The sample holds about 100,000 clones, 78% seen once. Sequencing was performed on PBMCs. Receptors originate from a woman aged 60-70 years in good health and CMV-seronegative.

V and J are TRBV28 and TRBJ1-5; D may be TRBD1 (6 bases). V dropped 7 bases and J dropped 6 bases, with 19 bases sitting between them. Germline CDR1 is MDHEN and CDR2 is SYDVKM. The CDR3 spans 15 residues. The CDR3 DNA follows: TGTGCCAGCACCCTAGGTGGCAGGGGATTTCAGCCCCAGCATTTT. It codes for CASTLGGRGFQPQHF.

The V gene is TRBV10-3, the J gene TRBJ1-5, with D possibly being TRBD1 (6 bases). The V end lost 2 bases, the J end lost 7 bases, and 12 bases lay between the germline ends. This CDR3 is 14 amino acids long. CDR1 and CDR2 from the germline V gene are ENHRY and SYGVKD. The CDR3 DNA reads TGTGCCATCAGTGAGGGGGGGGCTAGCCAGCCCCAGCATTTT. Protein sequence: CAISEGGASQPQHF.

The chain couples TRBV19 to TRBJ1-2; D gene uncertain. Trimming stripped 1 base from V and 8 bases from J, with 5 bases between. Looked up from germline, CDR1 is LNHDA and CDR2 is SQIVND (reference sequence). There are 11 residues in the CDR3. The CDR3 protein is CASSIGEGYTF. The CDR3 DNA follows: TGTGCCAGTAGTATAGGCGAAGGCTACACCTTC.

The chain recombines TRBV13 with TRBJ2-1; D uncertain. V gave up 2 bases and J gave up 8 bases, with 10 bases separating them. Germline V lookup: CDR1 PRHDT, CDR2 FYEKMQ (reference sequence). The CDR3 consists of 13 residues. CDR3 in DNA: TGTGCCAGCAGCTTAAATGCAGGCTATGAGCAGTTCTTC. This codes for CASSLNAGYEQFF.

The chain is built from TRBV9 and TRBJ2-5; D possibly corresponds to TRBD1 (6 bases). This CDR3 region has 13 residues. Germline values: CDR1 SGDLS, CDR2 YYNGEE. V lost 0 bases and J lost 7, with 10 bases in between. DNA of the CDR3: TGTGCCAGCAGCGTAGACAGGGAAGCGACCCAGTACTTC. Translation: CASSVDREATQYF.

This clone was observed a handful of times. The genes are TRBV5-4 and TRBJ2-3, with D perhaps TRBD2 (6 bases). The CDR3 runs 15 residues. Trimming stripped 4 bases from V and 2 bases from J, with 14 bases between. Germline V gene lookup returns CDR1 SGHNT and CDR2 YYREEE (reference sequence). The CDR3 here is CASSRWAGHTDTQYF. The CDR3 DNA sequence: TGTGCCAGCAGCCGATGGGCGGGGCACACAGATACGCAGTATTTT.

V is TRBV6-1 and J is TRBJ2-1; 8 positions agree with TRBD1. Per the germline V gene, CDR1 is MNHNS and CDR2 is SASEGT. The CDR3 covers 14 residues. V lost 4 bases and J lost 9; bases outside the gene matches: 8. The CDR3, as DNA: TGTGCCAGCAGTGGACGGACAGGGTCTGGTGAGCAGTTCTTC. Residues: CASSGRTGSGEQFF.

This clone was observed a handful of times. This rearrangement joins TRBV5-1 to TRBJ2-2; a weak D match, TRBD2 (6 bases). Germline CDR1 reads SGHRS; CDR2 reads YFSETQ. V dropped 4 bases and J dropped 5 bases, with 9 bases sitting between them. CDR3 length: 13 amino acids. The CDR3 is CASSPRDTGELFF. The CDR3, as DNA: TGCGCCAGCAGCCCGCGGGATACCGGGGAGCTGTTTTTT.

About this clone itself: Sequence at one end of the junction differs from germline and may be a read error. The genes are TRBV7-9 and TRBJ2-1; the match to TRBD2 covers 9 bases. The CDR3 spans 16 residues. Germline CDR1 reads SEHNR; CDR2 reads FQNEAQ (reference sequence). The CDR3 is CASSLEGLASFNEQFF. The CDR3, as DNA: TGTGCCAGCAGCTTAGAGGGACTAGCTTCCTTCAATGAGCAGTTCTTC.

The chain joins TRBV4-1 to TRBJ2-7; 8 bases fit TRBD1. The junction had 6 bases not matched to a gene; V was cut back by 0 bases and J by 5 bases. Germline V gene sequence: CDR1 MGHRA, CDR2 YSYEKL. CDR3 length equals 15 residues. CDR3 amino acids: CASSQDRRQGNEQYF. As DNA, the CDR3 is TGCGCCAGCAGCCAAGATCGTCGACAGGGGAACGAGCAGTACTTC.

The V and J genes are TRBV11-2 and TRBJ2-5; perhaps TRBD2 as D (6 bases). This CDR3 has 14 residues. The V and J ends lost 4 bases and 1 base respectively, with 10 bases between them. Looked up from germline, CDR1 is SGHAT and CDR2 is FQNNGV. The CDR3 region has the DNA TGTGCCAGCAGCTCGAGGGGACTCCAAGAGACCCAGTACTTC. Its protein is CASSSRGLQETQYF.

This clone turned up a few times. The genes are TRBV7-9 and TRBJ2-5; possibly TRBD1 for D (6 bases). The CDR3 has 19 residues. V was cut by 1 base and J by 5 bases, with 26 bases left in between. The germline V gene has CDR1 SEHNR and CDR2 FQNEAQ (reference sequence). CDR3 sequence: CASSLGTSRRITQGETQYF. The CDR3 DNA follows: TGTGCCAGCAGCTTAGGGACCAGTAGGCGTATCACTCAGGGGGAGACCCAGTACTTC.

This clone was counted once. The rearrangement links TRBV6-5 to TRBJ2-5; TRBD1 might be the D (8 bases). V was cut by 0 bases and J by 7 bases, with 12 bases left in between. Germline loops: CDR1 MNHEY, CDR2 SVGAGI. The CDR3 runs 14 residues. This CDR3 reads CASSYSNRGGTQYF. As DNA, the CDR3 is TGTGCCAGCAGTTACTCGAACAGGGGGGGGACCCAGTACTTC.

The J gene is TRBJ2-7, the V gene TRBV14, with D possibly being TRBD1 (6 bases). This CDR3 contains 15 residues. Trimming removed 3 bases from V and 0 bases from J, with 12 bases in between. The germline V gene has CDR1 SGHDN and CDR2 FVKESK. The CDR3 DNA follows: TGTGCCAGCAGCCATCCGGGACACCGCTCCTACGAGCAGTACTTC. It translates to CASSHPGHRSYEQYF.

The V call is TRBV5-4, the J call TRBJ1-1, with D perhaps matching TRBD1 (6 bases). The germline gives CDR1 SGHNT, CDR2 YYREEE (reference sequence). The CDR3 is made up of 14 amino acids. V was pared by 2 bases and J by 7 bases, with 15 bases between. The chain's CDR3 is CASSLGNRAHEAFF. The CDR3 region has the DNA TGTGCCAGCAGCTTAGGAAACAGGGCCCATGAAGCTTTCTTT.

CDR3 protein: CASSLNDGLTDTQYF. CDR3 nucleotide sequence: TGTGCCAGCAGCTTAAATGACGGGTTGACAGATACGCAGTATTTT. V usage is TRBV7-2 and J usage is TRBJ2-3, with D unresolved. Trimming stripped 2 bases from V and 3 bases from J, with 12 bases between. Per germline, CDR1 SGHTA and CDR2 FQGNSA. The CDR3 length is 15 residues. The complete variable domain, with remaining parts taken from reference TRBV7-2 and TRBJ2-3, reads GAGVSQSPSNKVTEKGKDVELRCDPISGHTALYWYRQSLGQGLEFLIYFQGNSAPDKSGLPSDRFSAERTGGSVSTLTIQRTQQEDSAVYLCASSLNDGLTDTQYFGPGTRLTVL.

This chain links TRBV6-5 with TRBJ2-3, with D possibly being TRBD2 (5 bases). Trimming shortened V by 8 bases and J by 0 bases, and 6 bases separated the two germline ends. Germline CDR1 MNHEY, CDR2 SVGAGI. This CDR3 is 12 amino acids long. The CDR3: CASRGSTDTQYF. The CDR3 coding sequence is TGTGCCAGCCGGGGTAGCACAGATACGCAGTATTTT.

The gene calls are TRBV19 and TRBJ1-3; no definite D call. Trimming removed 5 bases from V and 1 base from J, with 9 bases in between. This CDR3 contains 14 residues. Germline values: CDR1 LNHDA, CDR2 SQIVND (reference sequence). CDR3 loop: CASSHRDSGNTIYF. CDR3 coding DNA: TGTGCCAGTAGTCATCGGGATTCTGGAAACACCATATATTTT.

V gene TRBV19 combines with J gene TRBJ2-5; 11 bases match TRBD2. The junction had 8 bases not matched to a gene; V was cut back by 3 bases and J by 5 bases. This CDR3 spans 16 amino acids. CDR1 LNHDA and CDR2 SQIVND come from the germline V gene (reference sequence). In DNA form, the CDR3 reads TGTGCCAGTAGTATCCCGCTAGCGGGGGGTTTGGAGACCCAGTACTTC. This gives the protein CASSIPLAGGLETQYF.

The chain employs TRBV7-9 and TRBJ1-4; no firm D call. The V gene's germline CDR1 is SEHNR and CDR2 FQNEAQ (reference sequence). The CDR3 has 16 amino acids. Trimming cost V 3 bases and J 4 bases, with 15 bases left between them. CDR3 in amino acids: CASSLVAPAGNEKLFF. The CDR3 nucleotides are TGTGCCAGCAGCTTGGTCGCGCCCGCCGGTAATGAAAAACTGTTTTTT.

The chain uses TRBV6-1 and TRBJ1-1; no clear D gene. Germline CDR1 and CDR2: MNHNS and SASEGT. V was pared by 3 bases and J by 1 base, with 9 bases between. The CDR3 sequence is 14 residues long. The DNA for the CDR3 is TGTGCCAGCAGTGAGTTAGTCAAGAACACTGAAGCTTTCTTT. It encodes CASSELVKNTEAFF.

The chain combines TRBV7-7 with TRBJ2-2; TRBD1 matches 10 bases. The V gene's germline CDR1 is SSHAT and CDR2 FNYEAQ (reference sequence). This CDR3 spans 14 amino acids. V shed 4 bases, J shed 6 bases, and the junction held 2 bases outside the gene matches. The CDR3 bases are TGTGCCAGCAGCTCCGGGACAGGGGCCGGGGAGCTGTTTTTT. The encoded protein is CASSSGTGAGELFF.

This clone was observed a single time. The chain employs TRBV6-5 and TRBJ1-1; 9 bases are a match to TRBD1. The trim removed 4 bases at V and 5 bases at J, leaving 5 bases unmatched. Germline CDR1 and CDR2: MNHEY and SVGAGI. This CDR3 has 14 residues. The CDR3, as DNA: TGTGCCAGCAGTTCCGGACAGGGGTGGACTGAAGCTTTCTTT. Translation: CASSSGQGWTEAFF.

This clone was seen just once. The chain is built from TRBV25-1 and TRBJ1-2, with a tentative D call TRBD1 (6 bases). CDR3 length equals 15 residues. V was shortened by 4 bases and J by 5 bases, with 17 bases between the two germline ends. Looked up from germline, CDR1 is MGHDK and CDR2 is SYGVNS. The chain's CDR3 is CASSVNSGQIYGYTF. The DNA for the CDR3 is TGTGCCAGCAGTGTGAATTCCGGACAGATTTATGGCTACACCTTC.

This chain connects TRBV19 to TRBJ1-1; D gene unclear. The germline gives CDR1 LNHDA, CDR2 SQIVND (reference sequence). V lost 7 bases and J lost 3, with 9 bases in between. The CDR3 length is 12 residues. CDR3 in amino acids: CASNRRDTEAFF. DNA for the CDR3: TGTGCCAGTAATAGGAGGGACACTGAAGCTTTCTTT.

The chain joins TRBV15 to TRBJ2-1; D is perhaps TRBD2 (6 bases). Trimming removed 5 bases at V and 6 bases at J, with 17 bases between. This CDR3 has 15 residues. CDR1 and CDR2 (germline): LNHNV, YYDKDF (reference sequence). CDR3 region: CATSLSGRAINEQFF. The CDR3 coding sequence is TGTGCCACCAGCCTTAGCGGCAGGGCAATCAATGAGCAGTTCTTC.

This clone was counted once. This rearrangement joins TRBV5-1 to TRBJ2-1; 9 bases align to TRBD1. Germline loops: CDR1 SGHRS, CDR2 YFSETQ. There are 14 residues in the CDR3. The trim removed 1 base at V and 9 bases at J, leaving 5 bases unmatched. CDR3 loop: CASSLLQGAGEQFF. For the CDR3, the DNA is TGCGCCAGCAGCTTGTTACAGGGGGCGGGTGAGCAGTTCTTC.

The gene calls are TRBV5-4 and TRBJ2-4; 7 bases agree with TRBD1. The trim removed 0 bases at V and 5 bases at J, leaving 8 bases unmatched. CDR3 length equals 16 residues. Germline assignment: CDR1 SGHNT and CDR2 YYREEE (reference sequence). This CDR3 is CASSLAGAGQENIQYF. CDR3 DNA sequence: TGTGCCAGCAGCTTGGCCGGCGCAGGACAGGAAAACATTCAGTACTTC.

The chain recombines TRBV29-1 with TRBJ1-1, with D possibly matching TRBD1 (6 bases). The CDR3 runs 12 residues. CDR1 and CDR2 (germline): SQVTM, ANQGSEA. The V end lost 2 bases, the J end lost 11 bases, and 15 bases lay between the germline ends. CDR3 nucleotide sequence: TGCAGCGTTGAAACCCCCGGGACAAAGGCTTTCTTT. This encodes CSVETPGTKAFF.